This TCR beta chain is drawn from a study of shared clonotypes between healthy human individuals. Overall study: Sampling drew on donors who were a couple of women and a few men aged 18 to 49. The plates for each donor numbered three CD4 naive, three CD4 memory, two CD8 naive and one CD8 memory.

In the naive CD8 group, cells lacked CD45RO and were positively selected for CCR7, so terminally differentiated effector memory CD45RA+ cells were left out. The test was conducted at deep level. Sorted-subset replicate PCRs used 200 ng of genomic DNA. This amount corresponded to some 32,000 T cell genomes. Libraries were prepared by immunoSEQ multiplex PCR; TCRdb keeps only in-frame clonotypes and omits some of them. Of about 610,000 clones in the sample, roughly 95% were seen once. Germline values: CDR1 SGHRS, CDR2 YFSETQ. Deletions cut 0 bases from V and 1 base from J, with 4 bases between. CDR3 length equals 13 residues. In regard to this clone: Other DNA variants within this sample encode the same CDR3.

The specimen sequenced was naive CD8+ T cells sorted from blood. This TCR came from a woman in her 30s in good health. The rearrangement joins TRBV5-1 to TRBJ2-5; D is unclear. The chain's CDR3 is CASSLDIQETQYF. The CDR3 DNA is TGCGCCAGCAGCTTGGACATCCAAGAGACCCAGTACTTC. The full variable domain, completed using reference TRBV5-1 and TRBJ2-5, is KAGVTQTPRYLIKTRGQQVTLSCSPISGHRSVSWYQQTPGQGLQFLFEYFSETQRNKGNFPGRFSGRQFSNSRSEMNVSTLELGDSALYLCASSLDIQETQYFGPGTRLLVL.